The 26 T cell receptor beta chains below were found in one sample sequenced in a study of blood T cell repertoires in COVID-19. Using immunoSEQ multiplex PCR, the repertoire was profiled, and TCRdb retains in-frame clones only, with some absent. The sample holds fewer than 250,000 clones; 87% are singletons and the top ten take 10% to 12%. Sequenced material: PBMCs or T cells enriched from blood (not recorded which). Receptors were obtained from a young man who had recovered from COVID-19.

This clone turned up a few times. The chain couples TRBV2 to TRBJ2-1, with D possibly TRBD2 on 6 matching bases. Germline V CDR1 and CDR2: SNHLY, FYNNEI. The V and J ends lost 7 bases and 8 bases respectively, with 15 bases between them. The CDR3 is 13 residues long. The CDR3 loop reads CASKRERVDEQFF. CDR3 sequence (DNA): TGTGCCAGCAAAAGGGAGCGGGTTGATGAGCAGTTCTTC.

The chain has TRBV5-6 and TRBJ2-7; D not resolved. The germline V gene has CDR1 SGHDT and CDR2 YYEEEE. V gave up 0 bases and J gave up 6 bases, with 7 bases separating them. The CDR3 runs 12 residues. The CDR3: CASSLVAVEQYF. CDR3 nucleotides: TGTGCCAGCAGCTTGGTGGCAGTCGAGCAGTACTTC.

The chain is built from TRBV6-5 and TRBJ1-5; the D is unclear. V gave up 0 bases and J gave up 6 bases, with 9 bases separating them. The CDR3 is 14 residues long. Germline lookup yields CDR1 MNHEY and CDR2 SVGAGI. DNA for the CDR3: TGTGCCAGCAGTTACTCGAGTCTTAGTCAGCCCCAGCATTTT. Its protein product is CASSYSSLSQPQHF.

The chain has TRBV20-1 and TRBJ2-1, with TRBD1 as a possible D gene (5 bases). Germline V CDR1 and CDR2: DFQATT, SNEGSKA (reference sequence). With 3 bases removed from V and 4 bases from J, the gap between germline ends came to 10 bases. The CDR3 spans 13 residues. CDR3 residues: CSASDTGYNEQFF. The CDR3 DNA follows: TGCAGTGCTAGTGATACAGGTTACAATGAGCAGTTCTTC.

The V and J genes are TRBV5-8 and TRBJ1-6, with D unresolved. The V end was cut by 0 bases, the J end by 10 bases, with 5 bases between. Germline CDR1 SGHTS, CDR2 YDEGEE. This CDR3 is 12 amino acids long. The CDR3, as DNA: TGTGCCAGCAGCTTGGTTGGCTCACCCCTCCACTTT. Translation gives CASSLVGSPLHF.

The gene calls are TRBV24-1 and TRBJ2-2; 9 bases are a match to TRBD1. The CDR3 sequence is 15 residues long. CDR1 is KGHDR and CDR2 is SFDVKD in the germline V gene. With 4 bases clipped from V and 6 bases from J, the junction kept 5 bases outside the gene matches. The CDR3 sequence is CATSDRDRASGELFF. CDR3 coding DNA: TGTGCCACCAGTGACCGGGACAGGGCGTCCGGGGAGCTGTTTTTT.

V and J are TRBV5-1 and TRBJ1-5; a possible D gene is TRBD1 (6 bases). This CDR3 is built from 14 residues. V was shortened by 3 bases and J by 5 bases, with 12 bases between the two germline ends. CDR1 is SGHRS, CDR2 YFSETQ, per germline. The CDR3 DNA sequence: TGCGCCAGCAGCTCCGGGACACCTGATCAGCCCCAGCATTTT. Translated: CASSSGTPDQPQHF.

CDR3 region: CASSQDLAANQPQHF. The DNA of the CDR3 is TGCGCCAGCAGCCAAGATCTGGCCGCCAATCAGCCCCAGCATTTT. The chain is built from TRBV4-1 and TRBJ1-5, with D uncertain. The CDR3 is 15 amino acids. From germline, CDR1 is MGHRA and CDR2 YSYEKL. V dropped 0 bases and J dropped 3 bases, with 9 bases sitting between them.

The chain recombines TRBV28 with TRBJ1-5; D perhaps matches TRBD1 (6 bases). CDR3 length: 15 amino acids. Germline V gene data show CDR1 as MDHEN and CDR2 as SYDVKM. V was trimmed by 3 bases and J by 2 bases, leaving 11 bases between them. CDR3: CASSFGQGRNQPQHF. The CDR3 coding sequence is TGTGCCAGCAGTTTTGGGCAGGGGCGCAATCAGCCCCAGCATTTT.

This clone has just one count. The V and J genes are TRBV7-2 and TRBJ2-7, with 14 bases lining up with TRBD2. CDR1 and CDR2 (germline): SGHTA, FQGNSA. The CDR3 consists of 19 residues. J gave up 6 bases and V 4 bases, and 17 bases lay outside the gene matches. The CDR3 DNA reads as TGTGCCAGCAGCTCCCGGGGACTAGCGGGAGAAAAGGGTTTTGGCGAGCAGTACTTC. As protein: CASSSRGLAGEKGFGEQYF.

The rearrangement links TRBV28 to TRBJ1-5; possible D gene TRBD1, 5 bases. Trimming pared 5 bases from V and 6 bases from J, leaving 14 bases between. From germline, CDR1 is MDHEN and CDR2 SYDVKM. The CDR3 sequence is 14 residues long. Here the CDR3 DNA reads TGTGCCAGCAGTCTAACCCCAGGGTCTCAGCCCCAGCATTTT. It codes for CASSLTPGSQPQHF.

The sample holds one count of this clone. The rearrangement joins TRBV7-9 to TRBJ2-1; 13 nucleotides match TRBD2. V was pared by 2 bases and J by 7 bases, with 14 bases of the junction left unmatched. Germline V gene lookup returns CDR1 SEHNR and CDR2 FQNEAQ (reference sequence). The CDR3 length is 19 residues. CDR3 coding DNA: TGTGCCAGCAGCTTACCGGGCCGCCACGGACTAGCGGGAGTAAATGAGCAGTTCTTC. Protein product: CASSLPGRHGLAGVNEQFF. Variable domain in full (rest from reference TRBV7-9 and TRBJ2-1): DTGVSQNPRHKITKRGQNVTFRCDPISEHNRLYWYRQTLGQGPEFLTYFQNEAQLEKSRLLSDRFSAERPKGSFSTLEIQRTEQGDSAMYLCASSLPGRHGLAGVNEQFFGPGTRLTVL.

This chain joins TRBV6-4 and TRBJ2-2; 11 bases are a match to TRBD1. This CDR3 spans 15 amino acids. With 6 bases clipped from V and 7 bases from J, the junction kept 7 bases outside the gene matches. The germline gives CDR1 MRHNA, CDR2 SNTAGT. The CDR3 is CASSGGTGGIGELFF. Here the CDR3 DNA reads TGTGCCAGCAGCGGCGGGACAGGGGGGATCGGGGAGCTGTTTTTT.

The chain carries TRBV11-2 and TRBJ1-1; D is perhaps TRBD1 (5 bases). The CDR3 totals 14 residues. V lost 5 bases and J 1 base, leaving 11 bases between the germline ends. Germline V gene lookup returns CDR1 SGHAT and CDR2 FQNNGV. As DNA, the CDR3 is TGTGCCAGCAGCGCCCGGACACCGAACACTGAAGCTTTCTTT. It is translated as CASSARTPNTEAFF. The whole variable domain, remainder taken from reference TRBV11-2 and TRBJ1-1, is EAGVAQSPRYKIIEKRQSVAFWCNPISGHATLYWYQQILGQGPKLLIQFQNNGVVDDSQLPKDRFSAERLKGVDSTLKIQPAKLEDSAVYLCASSARTPNTEAFFGQGTRLTVV.

The chain combines TRBV7-2 with TRBJ2-2; TRBD2 is a possible D gene (7 bases). Germline-derived CDR1 and CDR2 are SGHTA and FQGNSA. CDR3 length equals 17 residues. Trimming took off 5 bases at V and 3 bases at J, with 19 bases between the two ends. In DNA form, the CDR3 reads TGTGCCAGCAGCCAGCCGGGGGGCCCTATTGACACCGGGGAGCTGTTTTTT. Its translation is CASSQPGGPIDTGELFF.

The rearrangement links TRBV21-1 to TRBJ2-7; the table's D gene call, TRBD1, was not cross checked with the DNA. TRBV21-1 is annotated as a pseudogene. The CDR3 extends over 13 amino acids. The CDR3 region is CASRRDSRDEQYF. The DNA for the CDR3 is TGTGCCAGCCGCCGGGACAGCCGGGACGAGCAGTACTTC.

This chain uses TRBV5-1 with TRBJ2-4; TRBD1 is a possible D gene (6 bases). CDR3 length: 15 amino acids. The V gene's germline CDR1 is SGHRS and CDR2 YFSETQ. The V and J ends lost 4 bases and 7 bases respectively, with 18 bases between them. CDR3 protein: CASSVNQGLMNIQYF. CDR3 DNA sequence: TGCGCCAGCAGCGTAAACCAGGGGTTGATGAACATTCAGTACTTC.

The chain carries TRBV3-1 (or the pseudogene TRBV3-2) and TRBJ2-1; possibly TRBD1 for D (5 bases). Germline V gives CDR1 LGHDT, CDR2 YNNKEL (reference sequence). The CDR3 loop spans 13 amino acids. V shed 1 base and J shed 5 bases, with 6 bases lying between them. CDR3 in amino acids: CASSQVQDNEQFF. CDR3 nucleotide sequence: TGTGCCAGCAGCCAAGTACAGGACAATGAGCAGTTCTTC.

This sequence joins TRBV5-5 and TRBJ1-1; TRBD1 agrees at 7 bases. Germline-derived CDR1 and CDR2 are SGHKS and YYEKEE (reference sequence). CDR3 size: 13 residues. Germline trimming cut 2 bases from V and 4 bases from J; bases unmatched to any gene: 2. CDR3 DNA: TGTGCCAGCAGCTTACAGGGGACCACTGAAGCTTTCTTT. Protein: CASSLQGTTEAFF. The variable domain in full, with the rest retrieved from reference TRBV5-5 and TRBJ1-1, is DAGVTQSPTHLIKTRGQQVTLRCSPISGHKSVSWYQQVLGQGPQFIFQYYEKEERGRGNFPDRFSARQFPNYSSELNVNALLLGDSALYLCASSLQGTTEAFFGQGTRLTVV.

This chain joins TRBV2 and TRBJ1-5; possible D gene TRBD1, 5 bases. The CDR3 length is 14 residues. V lost 9 bases and J lost 4, with 16 bases in between. CDR1 and CDR2 (germline): SNHLY, FYNNEI. The CDR3 loop reads CASNWGRGNQPQHF. CDR3 coding DNA: TGTGCCAGTAACTGGGGGAGGGGTAATCAGCCCCAGCATTTT.

This chain uses TRBV24-1 with TRBJ2-1, with TRBD2 as a possible D gene (6 bases). The CDR3 has 14 residues. Trimming removed 2 bases from V and 9 bases from J, with 13 bases in between. Germline loops: CDR1 KGHDR, CDR2 SFDVKD. The DNA of the CDR3 is TGTGCCACCAGTGATTCTCGGACTAACTCTGAGCAGTTCTTC. Amino acids: CATSDSRTNSEQFF.

This clone was seen a few times. The CDR3 reads CAIKETGLNEKLFF. As DNA, the CDR3 is TGTGCCATCAAGGAGACAGGGCTTAATGAAAAACTGTTTTTT. V gene TRBV6-5 combines with J gene TRBJ1-4, with 7 bases identical to TRBD1. CDR1 and CDR2 (germline): MNHEY, SVGAGI. CDR3 length: 14 amino acids. V gave up 10 bases and J gave up 4 bases; unmatched junction bases: 9.

This chain links TRBV11-2 with TRBJ1-1, with D perhaps TRBD1 (5 bases). V lost 5 bases and J 4 bases, leaving 14 bases between the germline ends. Per the germline V gene, CDR1 is SGHAT and CDR2 is FQNNGV. This CDR3 has 14 residues. This CDR3 reads CASSNLRQPTEAFF. DNA of the CDR3: TGTGCCAGCAGCAACCTAAGACAGCCCACTGAAGCTTTCTTT.

This chain uses TRBV30 with TRBJ1-1, with 8 positions matching TRBD1. This CDR3 is 13 amino acids long. CDR1 is GTSNPN, CDR2 SVGIG, per germline (reference sequence). V lost 5 bases and J lost 4; bases outside the gene matches: 6. In DNA form, the CDR3 reads TGTGCCTGGCGGACAGGGTTCGGCACTGAAGCTTTCTTT. It yields the protein CAWRTGFGTEAFF. Full variable domain (outside the CDR3, taken from reference TRBV30 and TRBJ1-1): SQTIHQWPATLVQPVGSPLSLECTVEGTSNPNLYWYRQAAGRGLQLLFYSVGIGQISSEVPQNLSASRPQDRQFILSSKKLLLSDSGFYLCAWRTGFGTEAFFGQGTRLTVV.

The gene calls are TRBV6-5 and TRBJ2-7, with 8 nucleotides matching TRBD1. The CDR3 runs to 15 residues. Germline V gene data show CDR1 as MNHEY and CDR2 as SVGAGI. The V gene end was trimmed by 8 bases and the J gene end by 7 bases; junction bases not matched to a gene: 16. The CDR3 here is CASVAWRQGANEQYF. For the CDR3, the DNA is TGTGCCAGCGTGGCATGGCGGCAGGGGGCGAATGAGCAGTACTTC.

This clone has a single count. The genes are TRBV4-1 and TRBJ2-5; 7 bases map to TRBD2. Unmatched junction bases numbered 20, after V lost 4 bases and J lost 3 bases. This CDR3 is built from 19 residues. Looked up from germline, CDR1 is MGHRA and CDR2 is YSYEKL. The CDR3 coding sequence is TGCGCCAGCAGCCTTTACAACACCCCGGGGCAGCGGGGAAAAGAGACCCAGTACTTC. As protein: CASSLYNTPGQRGKETQYF.